This note documents a single TCR beta chain sequence. The data were produced by immunoSEQ multiplex PCR, yet TCRdb's version contains in-frame clones alone and is incomplete. The table records approximately 68,000 clones, roughly 80% of them present only once. Anyone with autoimmune disease history or systemic immunosuppression was excluded. This entry belongs to a study of OX40 agonist ivuxolimab in advanced cancers. Study-wide background: Prior therapy, whether anti-PD-1, anti-PD-L1 or anti-CTLA-4, was allowed, and about 40% had some. One patient with hepatocellular carcinoma and two with cutaneous melanoma, three in all, had partial responses.

This receptor was obtained from an adult with an advanced solid tumor such as melanoma, head and neck, liver or kidney cancer. The sequenced sample was CD4+ or CD8+ T cells sorted from blood, obtained in a trial of the OX40 agonist ivuxolimab.

This chain's CDR3 is CASSVLLAGGYETQYF. In DNA form, the CDR3 reads TGCGCCAGCAGCGTACTACTAGCGGGGGGTTACGAGACCCAGTACTTC. The chain employs TRBV5-1 and TRBJ2-5, with 12 nucleotides matching TRBD2. The trim removed 4 bases at V and 5 bases at J, leaving 9 bases unmatched. Germline CDR1 is SGHRS and CDR2 is YFSETQ. This CDR3 has 16 amino acids.